This T cell receptor beta chain originates from a study of blood T cell repertoires in COVID-19. Study-wide background: Both acute and convalescent COVID-19 samples were obtained from the United States, Italy and Spain. From T cells, B-cell-depleted T cells, or PBMCs came the material, which was cDNA or gDNA.

Enrolment of Seattle patients took place during active infection, and they were followed longitudinally. This clone was seen a handful of times. TCRdb keeps only in-frame clones here, not all; method: immunoSEQ multiplex PCR. The sample holds roughly 160,000 clones, 79% seen once. This receptor was identified in an older woman with COVID-19, enrolled during active disease. Material for sequencing was peripheral blood.

The CDR3 region is CASSQDLNSGSNQPQHF. In DNA, the CDR3 is TGCGCCAGCAGCCAAGATCTGAACAGCGGGAGCAATCAGCCCCAGCATTTT. This chain connects TRBV4-1 to TRBJ1-5; the D is unclear. Trimming removed 0 bases at V and 1 base at J, with 13 bases between. The CDR3 has 17 amino acids. Germline loops: CDR1 MGHRA, CDR2 YSYEKL.